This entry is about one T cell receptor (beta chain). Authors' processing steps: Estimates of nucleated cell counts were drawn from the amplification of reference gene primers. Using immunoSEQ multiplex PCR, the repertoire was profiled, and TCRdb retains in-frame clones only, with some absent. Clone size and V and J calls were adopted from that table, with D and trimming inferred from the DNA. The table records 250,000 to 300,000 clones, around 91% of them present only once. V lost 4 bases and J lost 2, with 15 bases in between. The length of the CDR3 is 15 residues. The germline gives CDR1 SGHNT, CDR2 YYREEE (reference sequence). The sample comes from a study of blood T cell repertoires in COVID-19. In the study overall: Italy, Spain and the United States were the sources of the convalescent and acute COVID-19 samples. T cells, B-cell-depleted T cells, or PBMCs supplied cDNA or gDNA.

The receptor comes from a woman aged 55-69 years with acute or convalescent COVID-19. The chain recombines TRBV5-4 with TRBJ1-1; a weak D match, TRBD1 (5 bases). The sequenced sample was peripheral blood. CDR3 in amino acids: CASSPRQSTNTEAFF. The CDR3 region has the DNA TGTGCCAGCAGCCCTAGACAGAGCACCAACACTGAAGCTTTCTTT.